The rows below give T cell receptor beta chains drawn from one sample of a study of T cells in Graves' hyperthyroidism and ophthalmopathy. From the multiplex PCR reads, TCRdb called clonotypes with MiXCR, one entry per CDR3 protein. The data hold hundreds of thousands of distinct CDR3 sequences, with 15% to 20% observed a single time. Sample: blood. The source of these receptors is a woman between 18 and 29 years old with Graves' hyperthyroidism. Each CDR3 is given with its conserved first and last residue. D genes are given only for firm matches. A row's size may be missing; if present it is once, few, many or a size class.

>TRBV2|-|-|TRBJ2-3|14
TGTGCCAGCAGTTCTTCCACTAGCACAGATACGCAGTATTTT
CASSSSTSTDTQYF
>TRBV12-3/TRBV12-4|TRBD1|many|TRBJ2-7|14
TGTGCCAGCAGCCCAACGGCAGGGGGCTACGAGCAGTACTTC
CASSPTAGGYEQYF
>TRBV7-2|TRBD2|many|TRBJ2-1|17
TGTGCCAGCAGCCCCCGTGCTGCGGGAGTTGCCTACAATGAGCAGTTCTTC
CASSPRAAGVAYNEQFF
>TRBV12-3/TRBV12-4|-|many|TRBJ2-3|16
TGTGCCAGCAGCACGACGTCCCCCTCTTGGGGCGATACGCAGTATTTT
CASSTTSPSWGDTQYF
>TRBV12-3/TRBV12-4|-|-|TRBJ2-1|15
TGTGCCAGCAGGTCCCGGGCCTCAACCCAACATGAGCAGTTCTTC
CASRSRASTQHEQFF
>TRBV5-6|-|-|TRBJ1-2|12
TGTGCCAGCAGCGTACCTCTGAGGGGCTACACCTTC
CASSVPLRGYTF
>TRBV4-3|-|few|TRBJ1-2|14
TGCGCCAGCAGCCAAGAGGCGCAGGCTTATGGCTACACCTTC
CASSQEAQAYGYTF
>TRBV10-3|-|-|TRBJ1-2|15
TGTGCCATCAGTGAAGCCGATGGGGGCCACTATGGCTACACCTTC
CAISEADGGHYGYTF
>TRBV27|TRBD1|-|TRBJ1-2|13
TGTGCCAGCAGTAACAGGGGGCGAAGTGGCTACACCTTC
CASSNRGRSGYTF
>TRBV14|-|few|TRBJ1-2|12
TGTGCCAGCAGCCACACGTTGGGGCACTACACCTTC
CASSHTLGHYTF
>TRBV29-1|-|many|TRBJ2-7|13
TGCAGCGTTGAAAACGAGGAATCCTACGAGCAGTACTTC
CSVENEESYEQYF
>TRBV5-1|TRBD2|-|TRBJ2-1|17
TGCGCCAGCAGCTTGGTGAGCGGGAGGGCGTCCTACAATGAGCAGCTCTTC
CASSLVSGRASYNEQLF
>TRBV3-1|TRBD1|many|TRBJ2-1|14
TGTGCCAGCAGCCAAGGTAGGACAGGGCATGAGCAGTTCTTC
CASSQGRTGHEQFF
>TRBV18|-|-|TRBJ1-1|14
TGTGCCAGCTCACCATACGACGGGAACACTGAAGCTTCCTTT
CASSPYDGNTEASF
>TRBV12-5|TRBD1|many|TRBJ1-1|18
TGTGCTAGTGGTTTGGTAGGGACAGGGGGCGGAATTTTCACTGAAGCTTTCTTT
CASGLVGTGGGIFTEAFF
>TRBV12-3/TRBV12-4|-|many|TRBJ1-4|18
TGTGCCAGCAGTTTTGGCAGGCTCTCGTTAAGTCAAAATGAAAAACTGTTTTTT
CASSFGRLSLSQNEKLFF
>TRBV12-3/TRBV12-4|-|many|TRBJ2-7|12
TGTGCCAGCAGTCCCAGACCCTACGAGCAGTACTTC
CASSPRPYEQYF
>TRBV7-2|-|many|TRBJ2-1|15
TGTGCCAGCAGCTTAGCGGGATATGGCTACAATGAGCAGTTCTTC
CASSLAGYGYNEQFF
>TRBV12-3/TRBV12-4|-|many|TRBJ2-5|14
TGTGCCAGCAAAACCTCGGGGGACCAAGAGACCCAGTACTTC
CASKTSGDQETQYF
>TRBV30|-|-|TRBJ1-1|14
TGTGCCTGCCCCCGTCTTCATGGGAACACTGAAAGTTTCTTT
CACPRLHGNTESFF
>TRBV29-1|-|-|TRBJ2-4|13
TGCAGCGTGGCCGACAGGGCCAAAAACATTCAGTACTTC
CSVADRAKNIQYF
>TRBV7-2|-|many|TRBJ1-1|15
TGTGCCAGCAGCTTAAATTTTGGGGCCGACACTGAAGCTTTCTTT
CASSLNFGADTEAFF
>TRBV4-3|TRBD1|many|TRBJ1-1|14
TGCGCCAGCAGCCGATTAGGGGGCTACAGTGAAGCTTTCTTT
CASSRLGGYSEAFF
>TRBV13|TRBD1|-|TRBJ1-1|15
TGTGCCAGCAGCCCCACCGACAGGGTTGGTACTGAAGCTTTCTTT
CASSPTDRVGTEAFF
>TRBV2|-|many|TRBJ2-3|14
TGTGCCAGCAGAGCCGGAAAAGGGGCGGATACGCAGTATTTT
CASRAGKGADTQYF
>TRBV11-2|-|-|TRBJ2-5|14
TGTGCCAGCAGCCAAGTGGGCCTCGGGGAGACCCAGTACTTC
CASSQVGLGETQYF